This TCR beta chain is from a study of T cells after yellow fever vaccination. Study results and limitations: By day 5 rather than day 15, the secondary response had peaked, though it was weaker. Clones that expanded after primary vaccination mostly reappeared after the booster (roughly 97% CD4, 70% to 90% CD8).

This clonotype was seen more than once but under ten times. What it binds is not known. TCRdb redid the calling of the 5' RACE reads with MiXCR, one entry per CDR3 protein. Of roughly 500,000 distinct CDR3 sequences listed, roughly 19% are singletons. V was pared by 6 bases and J by 2 bases, with 14 bases between. From germline, CDR1 is SQVTM and CDR2 ANQGSEA. This CDR3 spans 14 amino acids. The J gene is TRBJ2-1, the V gene TRBV29-1, with unresolved D. This receptor was taken from a man aged 25-45 years who received the YFV17D yellow fever vaccine. The specimen was PBMCs, collected 15 days after the yellow fever booster vaccination. CDR3 nucleotide sequence: TGCAGCGTGGTGCAGGTAGCACCCTACAATGAGCAGTTCTTC. Encoded protein: CSVVQVAPYNEQFF.